This passage covers 27 T cell receptor beta chains from one sample sequenced in a study of T-cell reconstitution after alpha-beta-depleted transplantation in children. A library of TCRbeta sequences, prepared with unique molecular identifiers, was generated. One entry per CDR3 protein results from TCRdb running MiXCR on the PCR reads. The data hold 150,000 to 250,000 distinct CDR3 sequences, with around 5.9% observed a single time. This specimen was PBMCs, taken before TCRalphabeta/CD19-depleted stem cell transplant. All receptors derive from a girl in the first two years of life with combined immunodeficiency, due to receive a stem cell transplant.

This clonotype has a count of ten or more. The rearrangement links TRBV2 to TRBJ1-1, with D hard to call. The CDR3 covers 13 residues. Germline V gene data show CDR1 as SNHLY and CDR2 as FYNNEI. Trimming took 7 bases from V and 3 from J, leaving 12 bases between them. The CDR3 sequence is CASTSRGYTEAFF. CDR3 nucleotide sequence: TGTGCCAGCACCAGTCGAGGGTACACTGAAGCTTTCTTT. The full variable domain, with the rest looked up from reference TRBV2 and TRBJ1-1, is EPEVTQTPSHQVTQMGQEVILRCVPISNHLYFYWYRQILGQKVEFLVSFYNNEISEKSEIFDDQFSVERPDGSNFTLKIRSTKLEDSAMYFCASTSRGYTEAFFGQGTRLTVV.

The chain is built from TRBV14 and TRBJ2-3; 9 bases align to TRBD2. From germline, CDR1 is SGHDN and CDR2 FVKESK. Germline trimming cut 2 bases from V and 4 bases from J; bases unmatched to any gene: 4. The CDR3 is made up of 15 amino acids. CDR3 sequence: CASSQLGGRADTQYF. In DNA form, the CDR3 reads TGTGCCAGCAGCCAACTGGGCGGGAGGGCAGATACGCAGTATTTT.

This clonotype has ten or more counts. The chain recombines TRBV27 with TRBJ2-5, with D perhaps TRBD1 or TRBD2 (5 bases each). CDR1 and CDR2 (germline): MNHEY, SMNVEV (reference sequence). This CDR3 comprises 15 residues. Trimming took off 2 bases at V and 4 bases at J, with 14 bases between the two ends. The CDR3 nucleotides are TGTGCCAGCAGTTTAATGGGGACGGCGGGAGAGACCCAGTACTTC. As protein: CASSLMGTAGETQYF.

In its sample, this clonotype was seen many times. The chain employs TRBV4-3 and TRBJ2-1; D possibly corresponds to TRBD2 (5 bases). CDR3 length equals 15 residues. Germline CDR1 is LGHNA and CDR2 is YSLEER. Trimming cost V 1 base and J 3 bases, with 10 bases left between them. CDR3 amino acids: CASSQGLAGYNEQFF. The DNA of the CDR3 is TGCGCCAGCAGCCAAGGGCTAGCCGGCTACAATGAGCAGTTCTTC.

There are many counts of this clonotype. V and J are TRBV29-1 and TRBJ1-1; 7 nucleotides agree with TRBD1. Germline CDR1 and CDR2: SQVTM and ANQGSEA. The CDR3 extends over 10 amino acids. With 6 bases clipped from V and 11 bases from J, the junction kept 6 bases outside the gene matches. In DNA form, the CDR3 reads TGCAGCGTGCTGACAGGGACGGCTTTCTTT. Translated, it gives CSVLTGTAFF.

Points on this clonotype: Just one base apart from a much larger clone, this may be a read error. This CDR3 is missing its conserved last phenylalanine or tryptophan, likely due to a read error. The gene calls are TRBV4-1 and TRBJ2-7; D perhaps matches TRBD1 (5 bases). V was shortened by 5 bases and J by 1 base, with 9 bases between the two germline ends. The CDR3 contains 13 residues. The germline V gene encodes CDR1 MGHRA and CDR2 YSYEKL. The CDR3 is CASSAQASYEQYY. The DNA for the CDR3 is TGCGCCAGCAGCGCACAGGCTTCCTACGAGCAGTACTAC.

This clonotype was seen ten or more times. The CDR3 nucleotides are TGTGCCAGCAGCTTACAGCAAGACTCTAGCACAGATACGCAGTATTTT. Its protein is CASSLQQDSSTDTQYF. The chain uses TRBV7-6 and TRBJ2-3, with D uncertain. Germline loops: CDR1 SGHVS, CDR2 FNYEAQ. V was clipped by 2 bases and J by 0 bases, with 12 bases between them. The CDR3 spans 16 residues.

This clonotype was observed at least ten times. This rearrangement joins TRBV27 to TRBJ2-2, with D unclear. There are 14 residues in the CDR3. Germline values: CDR1 MNHEY, CDR2 SMNVEV (reference sequence). V lost 7 bases and J lost 8, with 17 bases in between. The CDR3 here is CASTYSFPSGELFF. CDR3 in DNA: TGTGCCAGCACATACTCATTCCCGTCGGGGGAGCTGTTTTTT.

This clonotype was seen repeatedly, ten times or more. V gene TRBV5-6 combines with J gene TRBJ1-1; 9 bases match TRBD1. The CDR3 extends over 13 amino acids. V dropped 3 bases and J dropped 3; count of bases not matched to a gene: 0. Germline CDR1 SGHDT, CDR2 YYEEEE. The CDR3 region is CASSWDRDTEAFF. CDR3 in DNA: TGTGCCAGCAGCTGGGACAGGGACACTGAAGCTTTCTTT.

This clonotype was seen repeatedly, ten times or more. The gene calls are TRBV20-1 and TRBJ2-1; 9 positions agree with TRBD2. The CDR3 covers 15 residues. V lost 0 bases to trimming and J lost 8 bases; unmatched junction nucleotides: 8. The germline CDR1 and CDR2 sequences are DFQATT and SNEGSKA (reference sequence). The CDR3 protein is CSARDYEREVYEQFF. CDR3 nucleotide sequence: TGCAGTGCTAGAGATTACGAGCGGGAGGTCTATGAGCAGTTCTTC.

This clonotype was seen ten or more times. This chain connects TRBV7-8 to TRBJ2-1; possibly TRBD2 for D (5 bases). This CDR3 has 16 residues. V gave up 1 base and J gave up 6 bases, with 16 bases separating them. Germline V gene sequence: CDR1 SGHVS, CDR2 FQNEAQ. The CDR3: CASSLEERRTPNEQFF. CDR3 DNA: TGTGCCAGCAGCTTAGAGGAGCGGAGAACCCCCAATGAGCAGTTCTTC.

This clonotype was found many times. The chain has TRBV3-1 and TRBJ1-1; no clear D. Per the germline V gene, CDR1 is LGHDT and CDR2 is YNNKEL (reference sequence). This CDR3 is 14 amino acids long. Trimming cost V 1 base and J 5 bases, with 11 bases left between them. Written as DNA, the CDR3 is TGTGCCAGCAGCCAAGTCTCGGGATTAACTGAAGCTTTCTTT. This codes for CASSQVSGLTEAFF.

This clonotype was picked up many times. The rearrangement joins TRBV7-8 to TRBJ2-1; 12 positions match TRBD2. CDR3 length equals 12 residues. The germline gives CDR1 SGHVS, CDR2 FQNEAQ. The ends lost 4 bases at V and 15 bases at J; junction bases unmatched: 4. The CDR3 loop is CASSWTSGDSFF. CDR3 in DNA: TGTGCCAGCAGCTGGACTAGCGGGGACTCGTTCTTC.

A few counts support this clonotype. The chain links TRBV11-2 to TRBJ2-1; 11 bases are a match to TRBD2. CDR3 size: 19 residues. Germline V gives CDR1 SGHAT, CDR2 FQNNGV. Germline trimming cut 0 bases from V and 3 bases from J; bases unmatched to any gene: 10. DNA of the CDR3: TGTGCCAGCAGCTTAGATGTAGCGGGGGGGAGGCGAAGCTACAATGAGCAGTTCTTC. It translates to CASSLDVAGGRRSYNEQFF.

This clonotype was observed at least ten times. The rearrangement links TRBV20-1 to TRBJ2-3; 8 positions agree with TRBD2. Germline V gene lookup returns CDR1 DFQATT and CDR2 SNEGSKA (reference sequence). The CDR3 is made up of 14 amino acids. Germline trimming cut 6 bases from V and 3 bases from J; bases unmatched to any gene: 8. The CDR3 bases are TGCAGTGCGGAAACTAGCGGCAAAACAGATACGCAGTATTTT. This gives the protein CSAETSGKTDTQYF.

This clonotype has a count of ten or more. The chain joins TRBV10-3 to TRBJ2-2; D ambiguous. This CDR3 is 14 amino acids long. The germline CDR1 and CDR2 sequences are ENHRY and SYGVKD. Trimming shortened V by 0 bases and J by 4 bases, and 6 bases separated the two germline ends. The CDR3 DNA sequence: TGTGCCATCAGTGAGTCGATTTTCACCGGGGAGCTGTTTTTT. It is translated as CAISESIFTGELFF.

This clonotype was seen many times. The gene calls are TRBV2 and TRBJ2-3, with 12 positions matching TRBD2. The junction had 3 bases not matched to a gene; V was cut back by 2 bases and J by 0 bases. The germline V gene has CDR1 SNHLY and CDR2 FYNNEI. This CDR3 spans 17 amino acids. The CDR3 bases are TGTGCCAGCAGTGAACTAGCGGGGGGGACTAGCACAGATACGCAGTATTTT. This codes for CASSELAGGTSTDTQYF. Full variable domain (remainder filled in from reference TRBV2 and TRBJ2-3): EPEVTQTPSHQVTQMGQEVILRCVPISNHLYFYWYRQILGQKVEFLVSFYNNEISEKSEIFDDQFSVERPDGSNFTLKIRSTKLEDSAMYFCASSELAGGTSTDTQYFGPGTRLTVL.

Ten or more counts support this clonotype. This chain joins TRBV6-5 and TRBJ2-3, with 12 bases aligning to TRBD2. Germline V gives CDR1 MNHEY, CDR2 SVGAGI. The CDR3 extends over 16 amino acids. V lost 0 bases and J lost 6; bases outside the gene matches: 4. CDR3 DNA sequence: TGTGCCAGCAGTTACTCGGCTAGCGGGGGGGAGGATACGCAGTATTTT. Its translation is CASSYSASGGEDTQYF.

The table lists this clonotype with a few counts. The chain links TRBV5-4 to TRBJ2-7, with 9 bases aligning to TRBD2. The germline V gene encodes CDR1 SGHNT and CDR2 YYREEE (reference sequence). The CDR3 extends over 14 amino acids. Unmatched junction bases numbered 3, after V lost 3 bases and J lost 2 bases. The CDR3 bases are TGTGCCAGCAGCTCTAGCGGGACGCCCTACGAGCAGTACTTC. It is translated as CASSSSGTPYEQYF.

This clonotype was detected many times. Mismatch with germline at one junction end may stem from a read error. The rearrangement joins TRBV4-2 to TRBJ2-2, with 8 bases aligning to TRBD1. This CDR3 region has 15 residues. Germline V lookup: CDR1 LGHNA, CDR2 YNFKEQ. CDR3 sequence (DNA): TGTGCCAGCAGCCAAGATCGGGGACAGGCCGGAATATTAGTTTTT. Its translation: CASSQDRGQAGILVF.

This clonotype showed up many times. The chain recombines TRBV7-9 with TRBJ2-1, with D uncertain. V dropped 2 bases and J dropped 6 bases, with 8 bases sitting between them. The germline V gene encodes CDR1 SEHNR and CDR2 FQNEAQ (reference sequence). The CDR3 covers 13 residues. CDR3 amino acids: CASSLRTTNEQFF. CDR3 nucleotides: TGTGCCAGCAGCTTACGTACTACCAATGAGCAGTTCTTC.

This clonotype has ten or more counts. The chain couples TRBV2 to TRBJ1-5, with D uncertain. This CDR3 has 15 amino acids. Trimming took off 4 bases at V and 2 bases at J, with 12 bases between the two ends. The germline V gene has CDR1 SNHLY and CDR2 FYNNEI. The chain's CDR3 is CASSGAEGRNQPQHF. The CDR3 nucleotides are TGTGCCAGCAGTGGGGCCGAAGGACGCAATCAGCCCCAGCATTTT.

This clonotype was seen only a few times. The chain employs TRBV4-3 and TRBJ2-1; D is possibly TRBD2 (5 bases). Deletions cut 0 bases from V and 4 bases from J, with 19 bases between. Germline V lookup: CDR1 LGHNA, CDR2 YSLEER. The CDR3 is made up of 18 amino acids. CDR3: CASSQDLPRGLLYNEQFF. CDR3 bases: TGCGCCAGCAGCCAAGACCTACCCCGGGGTCTGTTGTACAATGAGCAGTTCTTC.

The table lists this clonotype with a few counts. The rearrangement joins TRBV7-2 to TRBJ2-7, with D perhaps given as TRBD1 or TRBD2 (6 bases each). V shed 1 base and J shed 3 bases, with 16 bases lying between them. The V gene's germline CDR1 is SGHTA and CDR2 FQGNSA. The CDR3 extends over 16 amino acids. The CDR3 protein is CASSLESRGGLYEQYF. CDR3 coding DNA: TGTGCCAGCAGCTTAGAAAGCCGTGGGGGGCTCTACGAGCAGTACTTC.

This clonotype has a count of ten or more. This rearrangement joins TRBV10-3 to TRBJ2-2; unclear D gene. The CDR3 contains 14 residues. Germline loops: CDR1 ENHRY, CDR2 SYGVKD. With 5 bases removed from V and 0 bases from J, the gap between germline ends came to 7 bases. The CDR3 DNA reads as TGTGCCATCAGTCCTGACCCGAACACCGGGGAGCTGTTTTTT. Encoded protein: CAISPDPNTGELFF.

This clonotype was seen ten or more times. The chain links TRBV5-1 to TRBJ2-5, with D perhaps matching TRBD1 or TRBD2 (5 bases each). With 4 bases removed from V and 5 bases from J, the gap between germline ends came to 21 bases. The germline gives CDR1 SGHRS, CDR2 YFSETQ. The CDR3 runs 16 residues. CDR3 nucleotide sequence: TGCGCCAGCAGCCGCGGCATGGGGAGAGAGGGGGAGACCCAGTACTTC. Translation gives CASSRGMGREGETQYF.

This clonotype was detected ten times or more. The chain links TRBV12-3 or TRBV12-4 to TRBJ2-7, with D perhaps matching TRBD1 (6 bases). The ends were cut back, 3 bases at V and 0 bases at J, with 12 bases in the middle. This CDR3 contains 15 residues. CDR3 protein: CASSLEAQGSYEQYF. CDR3 sequence (DNA): TGTGCCAGCAGTTTGGAGGCACAGGGCTCCTACGAGCAGTACTTC.